A single sample is the source of the 27 T cell receptor beta chains below, sequenced in a study of CD8+CD57+ T cells in acquired aplastic anemia. Investigators profiled TCR beta VDJ and CDR3 from genomic DNA template. From the reads, TCRdb called clonotypes with MiXCR, one entry per CDR3 protein. The table lists hundreds of thousands of distinct CDR3 sequences, roughly 68% of them singletons. The material sequenced was sorted CD4+, CD8+, or CD8+CD57+ T cells (not recorded which) from PBMCs. Receptors originate from a human donor in good health, serving as a control.

In the case of this clonotype: The junction shows a germline mismatch at one end, possibly a read error. The gene calls are TRBV7-3 and TRBJ1-6, with a weak D call TRBD1 (5 bases). Germline V gene sequence: CDR1 SGHTA, CDR2 FQGTGA. The CDR3 runs to 14 residues. The CDR3 coding sequence is TGCGCCAGCAGCCAGGGCCACTCGAGCTCCTCCCAGCAGTTT. This encodes CASSQGHSSSSQQF.

About this clonotype itself: The junction and the germline gene differ at one end; a read error may be behind it. This rearrangement joins TRBV7-2 to TRBJ2-5, with 10 bases matching TRBD2. The CDR3 is 12 residues long. The germline CDR1 and CDR2 sequences are SGHTA and FQGNSA. Here the CDR3 reads CAFNSGGGTKYF. For the CDR3, the DNA is TGTGCCTTCAACAGCGGGGGGGGGACCAAGTACTTC.

The chain links TRBV9 to TRBJ2-7; unclear D gene. The CDR3 runs to 15 residues. Germline V lookup: CDR1 SGDLS, CDR2 YYNGEE. The V end lost 4 bases, the J end lost 5 bases, and 19 bases lay between the germline ends. The CDR3 region has the DNA TGTGCCAGCAGCAGAAGGTGCGACTTGGGCAACGAGCAGTACTTC. Protein: CASSRRCDLGNEQYF.

Regarding this clonotype: At one end the junction does not follow the germline gene, possibly because of a read error. The V gene is TRBV20-1, the J gene TRBJ1-2; D remains ambiguous. The CDR3 consists of 16 residues. Germline V gene data show CDR1 as DFQATT and CDR2 as SNEGSKA (reference sequence). The CDR3 region is CSAREQYGARSYGYTF. The CDR3 DNA follows: TGCAGTGCCAGAGAACAGTACGGTGCGCGTTCCTATGGCTACACCTTC.

As concerns this clonotype: An end of the junction differs from the germline gene, which may be a read error. The chain is built from TRBV7-2 and TRBJ2-3, with D possibly TRBD2 on 6 matching bases. The CDR3 is 15 residues long. Germline-derived CDR1 and CDR2 are SGHTA and FQGNSA. The CDR3 is CASSPLDSGTDTQYF. The CDR3 nucleotides are TGTGCCAGCAGCCCACTAGATAGCGGCACCGATACGCAGTATTTT.

The V call is TRBV2, the J call TRBJ2-7; 8 bases are shared with TRBD1. CDR3 length: 22 residues. Losses at the gene ends were 6 bases for V and 0 bases for J; bases not matched to a gene: 28. CDR1 and CDR2 from the germline V gene are SNHLY and FYNNEI. In DNA, the CDR3 is TGTGCCAGCAGGGGGACAGCGCCTAGCAATGGAGACGGGACAGGCCACTCCTACGAGCAGTACTTC. Translating gives CASRGTAPSNGDGTGHSYEQYF.

The chain employs TRBV9 and TRBJ2-7; D perhaps matches TRBD2 (6 bases). Germline V lookup: CDR1 SGDLS, CDR2 YYNGEE. The CDR3 covers 16 residues. V was cut by 3 bases and J by 8 bases, with 24 bases left in between. CDR3 protein: CASSDRGEEAPLQQYF. Here the CDR3 DNA reads TGTGCCAGCAGCGATCGTGGGGAGGAGGCCCCCCTCCAGCAGTACTTC.

Note on this clonotype: The conserved phenylalanine or tryptophan is not found at the CDR3 terminus, so this likely reflects a read error. The DNA is omitted, as the CDR3 cannot be located on it reliably, and the CDR3 follows TCRdb's listing. The rearrangement uses TRBV20-1 and TRBJ1-2; the listed D gene, TRBD1, was not tested against the DNA. From germline, CDR1 is DFQATT and CDR2 SNEGSKA (reference sequence). The CDR3 contains 10 residues when both ends are counted. CDR3 amino acids: CSARGGDSEI.

The chain links TRBV5-4 to TRBJ2-1, with TRBD1 matching over 9 bases. The length of the CDR3 is 16 residues. The germline CDR1 and CDR2 sequences are SGHNT and YYREEE (reference sequence). V shed 4 bases, J shed 9 bases, and the junction held 14 bases outside the gene matches. CDR3 protein: CASSVGVGQGVTEQFF. CDR3 sequence (DNA): TGTGCCAGCAGCGTTGGGGTGGGACAGGGTGTCACTGAGCAGTTCTTC.

The CDR3 here is CASSPMSGGSLTYNEQFF. CDR3 nucleotide sequence: TGTGCCAGCAGCCCAATGTCTGGGGGCTCTCTTACCTACAATGAGCAGTTCTTC. The chain has TRBV9 and TRBJ2-1; a possible D gene is TRBD1 (6 bases). The V gene's germline CDR1 is SGDLS and CDR2 YYNGEE. Trimming took 4 bases from V and 2 from J, leaving 22 bases between them. CDR3 length: 18 residues.

On this clonotype itself: Mismatch with germline at one junction end may stem from a read error. This rearrangement joins TRBV15 to TRBJ2-7; 8 nucleotides agree with TRBD1. CDR3 length: 13 amino acids. Germline V gives CDR1 LNHNV, CDR2 YYDKDF (reference sequence). In DNA, the CDR3 is TGTGCCAGCAGCCTCAGGGGGCGCGGCGAGCAGTACTTC. It is translated as CASSLRGRGEQYF.

This clonotype was found a few times. This chain connects TRBV29-1 to TRBJ1-5; D uncertain. CDR1 is SQVTM and CDR2 is ANQGSEA in the germline V gene. V was pared by 8 bases and J by 0 bases, with 14 bases between. CDR3 length: 14 residues. The CDR3 nucleotides are TGCAGCAGTTTTGAGGGTAATAGCAATCAGCCCCAGCATTTT. This codes for CSSFEGNSNQPQHF.

In regard to this clonotype: The germline gene is not matched at one end of the junction; a read error may be the cause. The rearrangement joins TRBV2 to TRBJ1-5; TRBD1 might be the D (5 bases). The length of the CDR3 is 16 residues. Per the germline V gene, CDR1 is SNHLY and CDR2 is FYNNEI. DNA for the CDR3: TGTGCCAGCAGTCCTGGGACTCGTATGTCTAATCATCCCCAGCATTTT. Amino acid sequence: CASSPGTRMSNHPQHF.

Regarding this clonotype: An end of the junction differs from the germline gene, which may be a read error. The V call is TRBV2, the J call TRBJ1-4; 7 nucleotides line up with TRBD1. This CDR3 is 14 amino acids long. Germline assignment: CDR1 SNHLY and CDR2 FYNNEI. The CDR3 nucleotides read TGTGCCAGCAGCACAGGGGTTAATAATGAAGAACTGTTTTTT. It is translated as CASSTGVNNEELFF.

A note on this clonotype: One end of the junction does not line up with germline, which may come from a read error. The CDR3 coding sequence is TGCGCCAGCAGCTTGGGCCTTGGGGAGGGACGCGAGCAGTACTTC. It codes for CASSLGLGEGREQYF. The V and J genes are TRBV3-1 and TRBJ2-7, with 7 positions matching TRBD2. CDR3 size: 15 residues. Germline V gene lookup returns CDR1 LGHDT and CDR2 YNNKEL (reference sequence).

For this clonotype: One junction end disagrees with the germline gene, perhaps due to a read error. The chain recombines TRBV14 with TRBJ1-1; D gene ambiguous. Germline CDR1 is SGHDN and CDR2 is FVKESK. The CDR3 has 14 residues. For the CDR3, the DNA is TGTGCCAGCAGCCAAGGAAGGTCGGGGAACACTGAAGTCTTT. It encodes CASSQGRSGNTEVF.

The chain couples TRBV15 to TRBJ2-3; TRBD2 matches at 8 bases. Germline loops: CDR1 LNHNV, CDR2 YYDKDF (reference sequence). This CDR3 region has 16 residues. With 5 bases clipped from V and 0 bases from J, the junction kept 7 bases outside the gene matches. DNA of the CDR3: TGTGCCACCAGCGTCGAGAGCGGGGGAAGCACAGATACGCAGTATTTT. Translated, it gives CATSVESGGSTDTQYF.

This clonotype turned up a few times. Just one base apart from a much larger clone, this may be a read error. The rearrangement joins TRBV2 to TRBJ1-2; D possibly corresponds to TRBD1 (5 bases). The V gene's germline CDR1 is SNHLY and CDR2 FYNNEI. CDR3 size: 14 residues. As DNA, the CDR3 is TGTGCCAGCAGTCAAGACCAACTTAGGGGTGGCTGCACCTTC. Protein product: CASSQDQLRGGCTF.

This clonotype was recorded at least ten times. The V and J genes are TRBV7-2 and TRBJ2-5; 11 bases agree with TRBD2. The V and J ends lost 3 bases and 3 bases, in that order; junction bases with no gene match: 3. Germline V gene sequence: CDR1 SGHTA, CDR2 FQGNSA. The CDR3 covers 15 residues. CDR3 sequence: CASSLGLAAEETQYF. CDR3 in DNA: TGTGCCAGCAGCTTGGGACTAGCGGCAGAAGAGACCCAGTACTTC. Full variable domain (outside the CDR3, taken from reference TRBV7-2 and TRBJ2-5): GAGVSQSPSNKVTEKGKDVELRCDPISGHTALYWYRQSLGQGLEFLIYFQGNSAPDKSGLPSDRFSAERTGGSVSTLTIQRTQQEDSAVYLCASSLGLAAEETQYFGPGTRLLVL.

This clonotype was counted once. The final CDR3 position lacks the conserved phenylalanine or tryptophan, pointing to a likely read error. The chain is built from TRBV7-3 and TRBJ2-1, with D perhaps matching TRBD2 (5 bases). This CDR3 is built from 13 residues. V was pared by 4 bases and J by 10 bases, with 14 bases between. Germline V CDR1 and CDR2: SGHTA, FQGTGA. The CDR3 sequence: CASSSALREEQFH. The CDR3 bases are TGTGCCAGCAGCTCTGCCTTGAGGGAGGAGCAGTTCCAC.

CDR3 in amino acids: CSATLGTAQQYF. In nucleotides, the CDR3 is TGCAGTGCTACACTAGGCACAGCTCAGCAGTATTTT. The chain is built from TRBV20-1 and TRBJ2-3, with a possible D match to TRBD2 (5 bases). There are 12 residues in the CDR3. V was cut by 4 bases and J by 11 bases, with 16 bases left in between. The germline V gene has CDR1 DFQATT and CDR2 SNEGSKA (reference sequence).

For this clonotype: Because the CDR3's place on the DNA is in doubt, the DNA is left out and the CDR3 is given as listed by TCRdb. The rearrangement uses TRBV12-3 or TRBV12-4 and TRBJ1-1. The CDR3 totals 23 residues, both ends included. The CDR3 protein is CASSLYICSARVGSRAQNTEAFF.

J is TRBJ1-1 and V is TRBV7-2, with 11 bases aligning to TRBD1. CDR3 length equals 16 residues. Germline V gene sequence: CDR1 SGHTA, CDR2 FQGNSA. J lost 2 bases, V lost 3 bases, and 5 bases had no gene match. The DNA for the CDR3 is TGTGCCAGCAGCTTCTCCGGGACAGGGGGAAACACTGAAGCTTTCTTT. This gives the protein CASSFSGTGGNTEAFF.

This clonotype showed up just once. The V gene is TRBV5-8, the J gene TRBJ2-5; D may be TRBD2 (7 bases). Germline V CDR1 and CDR2: SGHTS, YDEGEE. The CDR3 has 14 amino acids. V shed 4 bases and J shed 3 bases, with 13 bases lying between them. CDR3 in amino acids: CASSIGGVEETQYF. CDR3 sequence (DNA): TGTGCCAGCAGCATAGGGGGGGTGGAAGAGACCCAGTACTTC.

V and J are TRBV20-1 and TRBJ2-7; D is possibly TRBD1 or TRBD2 (5 bases each). Germline assignment: CDR1 DFQATT and CDR2 SNEGSKA (reference sequence). V shed 5 bases and J shed 8 bases, with 13 bases lying between them. The CDR3 has 11 amino acids. The CDR3 region has the DNA TGCAGTGCTGCCAAGACGGGACAGCAGTACTTC. This encodes CSAAKTGQQYF.

The chain is built from TRBV19 and TRBJ2-5, with D tentatively TRBD2 (5 bases). CDR3 length: 18 amino acids. CDR1 LNHDA and CDR2 SQIVND come from the germline V gene (reference sequence). Trimming stripped 3 bases from V and 3 bases from J, with 23 bases between. This CDR3 is CASSIKVSAGERKETQYF. The CDR3 DNA sequence: TGTGCCAGTAGTATTAAGGTTTCCGCCGGGGAGAGGAAAGAGACCCAGTACTTC. Combining the CDR3 with reference TRBV19 and TRBJ2-5 gives the whole variable domain DGGITQSPKYLFRKEGQNVTLSCEQNLNHDAMYWYRQDPGQGLRLIYYSQIVNDFQKGDIAEGYSVSREKKESFPLTVTSAQKNPTAFYLCASSIKVSAGERKETQYFGPGTRLLVL.

A note on this clonotype: The conserved final phenylalanine or tryptophan is absent from the CDR3, which likely points to a read error. The DNA is omitted, as the CDR3 cannot be located on it reliably, and the CDR3 follows TCRdb's listing. V is TRBV7-2 and J is TRBJ1-1. The CDR3 is 13 residues long, ends included. From germline, CDR1 is SGHTA and CDR2 FQGNSA. CDR3 sequence: CASNGWRDTQYFC.